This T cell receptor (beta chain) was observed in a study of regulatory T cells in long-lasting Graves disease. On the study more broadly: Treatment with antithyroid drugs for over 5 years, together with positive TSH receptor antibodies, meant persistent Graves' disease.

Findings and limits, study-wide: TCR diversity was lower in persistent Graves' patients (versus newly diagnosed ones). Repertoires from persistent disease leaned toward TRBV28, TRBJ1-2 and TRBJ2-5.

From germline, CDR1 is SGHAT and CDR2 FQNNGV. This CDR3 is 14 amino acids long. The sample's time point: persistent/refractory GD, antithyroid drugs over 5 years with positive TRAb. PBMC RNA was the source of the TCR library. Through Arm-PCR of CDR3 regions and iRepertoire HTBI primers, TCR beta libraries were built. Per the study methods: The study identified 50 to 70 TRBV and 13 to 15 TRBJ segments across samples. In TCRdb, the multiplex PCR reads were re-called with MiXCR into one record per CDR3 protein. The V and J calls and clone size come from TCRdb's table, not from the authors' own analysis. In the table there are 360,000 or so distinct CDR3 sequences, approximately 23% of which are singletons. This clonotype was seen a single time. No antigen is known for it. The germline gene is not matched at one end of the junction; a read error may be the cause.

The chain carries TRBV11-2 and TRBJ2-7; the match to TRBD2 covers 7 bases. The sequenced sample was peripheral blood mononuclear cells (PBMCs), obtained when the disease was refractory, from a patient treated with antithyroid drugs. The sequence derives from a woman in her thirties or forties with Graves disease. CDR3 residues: CVSSLEAGSYGQYF. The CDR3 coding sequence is TGTGTCAGCAGCTTAGAAGCGGGATCCTACGGGCAGTACTTC.